The clone carrying this T cell receptor (beta chain) was counted at least ten times. This entry comes from a study of early T cells in non-severe SARS-CoV-2 infection. The CDR3 is 13 residues long. The germline gives CDR1 ENHRY, CDR2 SYGVKD. Germline trimming cut 4 bases from V and 7 bases from J; bases unmatched to any gene: 4. TCRdb recomputed calls from the 5' RACE reads with MiXCR, one row per CDR3 protein. The sample has about 63,000 distinct CDR3 sequences, over 10% seen once. The TCR comes from an adult who was a healthcare worker with PCR-confirmed SARS-CoV-2 infection or an uninfected control (not recorded which). Sequencing was carried out using whole blood. The V and J genes are TRBV10-3 and TRBJ2-1; the match to TRBD2 covers 7 bases. CDR3 nucleotide sequence: TGTGCCATCAGTGCGGTCGGGGGGAATGAGCAGTTCTTC. Translating gives CAISAVGGNEQFF.